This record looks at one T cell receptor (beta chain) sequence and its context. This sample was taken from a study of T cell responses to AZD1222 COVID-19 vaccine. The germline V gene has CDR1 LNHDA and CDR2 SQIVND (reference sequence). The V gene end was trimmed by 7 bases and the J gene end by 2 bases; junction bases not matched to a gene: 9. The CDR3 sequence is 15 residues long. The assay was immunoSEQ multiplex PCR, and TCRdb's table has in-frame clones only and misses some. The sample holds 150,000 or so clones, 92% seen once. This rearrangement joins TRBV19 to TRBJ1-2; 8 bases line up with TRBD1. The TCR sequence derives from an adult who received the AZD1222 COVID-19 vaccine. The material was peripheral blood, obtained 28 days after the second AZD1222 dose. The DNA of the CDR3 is TGTGCCAGTACCTTGACAGGGGAGTCCAACTATGGCTACACCTTC. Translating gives CASTLTGESNYGYTF.